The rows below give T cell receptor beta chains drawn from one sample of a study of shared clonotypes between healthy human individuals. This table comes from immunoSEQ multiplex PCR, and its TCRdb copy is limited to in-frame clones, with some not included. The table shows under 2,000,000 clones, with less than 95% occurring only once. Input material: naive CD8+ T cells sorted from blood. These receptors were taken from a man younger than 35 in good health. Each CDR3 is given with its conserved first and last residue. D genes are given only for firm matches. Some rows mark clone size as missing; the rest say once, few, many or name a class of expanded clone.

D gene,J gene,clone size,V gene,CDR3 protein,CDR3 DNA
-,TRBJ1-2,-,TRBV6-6,CASNPGGDTGYTF,TGTGCCAGCAATCCTGGGGGGGATACTGGCTACACCTTC
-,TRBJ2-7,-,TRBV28,CASSLGAGASPSYEQYF,TGTGCCAGCAGTTTAGGGGCAGGGGCCTCGCCCTCCTACGAGCAGTACTTC
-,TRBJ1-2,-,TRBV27,CASSPGGVGYGYTF,TGTGCCAGCAGTCCCGGCGGGGTCGGCTATGGCTACACCTTC
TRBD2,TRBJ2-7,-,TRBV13,CASSPKLAGSFYEQYF,TGTGCCAGCAGCCCAAAACTAGCGGGTTCATTCTACGAGCAGTACTTC
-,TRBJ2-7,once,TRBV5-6,CASSLGRNEQYF,TGTGCCAGCAGCTTGGGGAGAAACGAGCAGTACTTC
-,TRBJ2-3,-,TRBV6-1,CASSERGDTQYF,TGTGCCAGCAGTGAACGGGGAGATACGCAGTATTTT
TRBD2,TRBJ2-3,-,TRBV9,CASSVAGGPDTQYF,TGTGCCAGCAGCGTAGCGGGAGGACCAGATACGCAGTATTTT
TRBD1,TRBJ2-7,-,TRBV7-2,CASSLIGQGYEQYF,TGTGCCAGCAGCTTAATTGGACAGGGGTACGAGCAGTACTTC
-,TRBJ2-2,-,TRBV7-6,CASSLAVTGELFF,TGTGCCAGCAGCTTAGCGGTTACCGGGGAGCTGTTTTTT
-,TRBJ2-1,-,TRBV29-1,CSVVGEGSSYNEQFF,TGCAGCGTCGTGGGAGAGGGAAGCTCCTACAATGAGCAGTTCTTC
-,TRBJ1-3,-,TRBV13,CASSLEPGVGNTIYF,TGTGCCAGCAGCTTAGAGCCCGGGGTAGGAAACACCATATATTTT
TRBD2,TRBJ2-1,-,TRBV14,CASSQDRLAGDDNEQFF,TGTGCCAGCAGCCAAGATCGGCTAGCGGGAGATGATAATGAGCAGTTCTTC
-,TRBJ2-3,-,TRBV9,CASSENAVSTDTQYF,TGTGCCAGCAGCGAAAATGCGGTGAGCACAGATACGCAGTATTTT
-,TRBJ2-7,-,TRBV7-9,CASSLIAASYEQYF,TGTGCCAGCAGCTTGATAGCCGCCTCCTACGAGCAGTACTTC
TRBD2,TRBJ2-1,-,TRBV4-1,CASSHRGAGGEGDEQFF,TGCGCCAGCAGCCACCGCGGAGCGGGGGGTGAGGGGGATGAGCAGTTCTTC
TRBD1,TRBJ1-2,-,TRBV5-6,CASSLGPGGSKGYTF,TGTGCCAGCAGCTTGGGCCCAGGGGGTTCAAAAGGCTACACCTTC
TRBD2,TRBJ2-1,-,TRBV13,CASSPQLAGGRNEQFF,TGTGCCAGCAGCCCACAGCTAGCGGGGGGAAGAAATGAGCAGTTCTTC
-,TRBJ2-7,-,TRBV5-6,CASSGERAPLYEQYF,TGTGCCAGCAGCGGGGAGAGGGCCCCCCTCTACGAGCAGTACTTC
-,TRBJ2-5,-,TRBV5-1,CASSPRGGETQYF,TGCGCCAGCAGCCCCAGGGGCGGGGAGACCCAGTACTTC
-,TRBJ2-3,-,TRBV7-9,CASSPEQTDTQYF,TGTGCCAGCAGCCCGGAACAGACAGATACGCAGTATTTT
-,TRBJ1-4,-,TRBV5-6,CASSTREARNEKLFF,TGTGCCAGCTCCACGAGGGAAGCCCGAAATGAAAAACTGTTTTTT
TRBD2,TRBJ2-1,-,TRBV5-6,CASSSGLAVNEQFF,TGTGCCAGCAGCTCCGGACTAGCGGTCAATGAGCAGTTCTTC
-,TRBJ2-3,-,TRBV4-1,CASSQTDQVGGKITDTQYF,TGCGCCAGCAGCCAAACGGATCAGGTCGGGGGAAAAATCACAGATACGCAGTATTTT
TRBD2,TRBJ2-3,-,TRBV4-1,CASSVTSGSTDTQYF,TGCGCCAGCAGCGTCACTAGCGGGAGTACAGATACGCAGTATTTT
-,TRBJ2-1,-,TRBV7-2,CASSLGWGAANEQFF,TGTGCCAGCAGCTTAGGTTGGGGAGCGGCCAATGAGCAGTTCTTC
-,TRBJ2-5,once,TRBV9,CASSQTPLETQYF,TGTGCCAGCAGCCAGACCCCGTTGGAGACCCAGTACTTC
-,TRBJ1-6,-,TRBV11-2,CASSFLSENNSPLHF,TGTGCCAGCAGCTTCCTATCAGAAAATAATTCACCCCTCCACTTT
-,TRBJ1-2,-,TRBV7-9,CASSSWSGISDYGYTF,TGTGCCAGCAGCTCCTGGTCGGGGATCTCCGACTATGGCTACACCTTC
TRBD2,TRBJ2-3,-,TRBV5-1,CASALAGDLTDTQYF,TGCGCCAGCGCCTTAGCGGGGGACCTCACAGATACGCAGTATTTT
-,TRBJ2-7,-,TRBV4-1,CASSQVDSYEQYF,TGCGCCAGCAGCCAAGTCGATTCCTACGAGCAGTACTTC
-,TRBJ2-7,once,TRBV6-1,CASSDGGPGGEQYF,TGTGCCAGCAGTGACGGAGGGCCAGGGGGCGAGCAGTACTTC
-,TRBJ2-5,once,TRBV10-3,CAISGGPYQETQYF,TGTGCCATCAGTGGCGGACCGTACCAAGAGACCCAGTACTTC
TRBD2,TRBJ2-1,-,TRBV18,CASSPPTSGGGHEQFF,TGTGCCAGCTCACCCCCGACTAGCGGGGGGGGGCATGAGCAGTTCTTC
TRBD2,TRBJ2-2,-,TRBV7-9,CASSLVIGGETGELFF,TGTGCCAGCAGCTTAGTCATCGGGGGGGAAACCGGGGAGCTGTTTTTT
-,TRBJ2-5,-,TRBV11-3,CASSLEFGRALRETQYF,TGTGCCAGCAGCTTAGAGTTTGGCAGGGCGTTGCGGGAGACCCAGTACTTC
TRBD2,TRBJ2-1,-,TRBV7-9,CASSPRLAGGNEQFF,TGTGCCAGCAGCCCCAGACTAGCGGGGGGCAATGAGCAGTTCTTC
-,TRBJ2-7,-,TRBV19,CASRPGHYPHEQYF,TGTGCCAGTAGGCCGGGCCACTACCCCCACGAGCAGTACTTC
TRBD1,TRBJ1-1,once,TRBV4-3,CASSHQKEGAHEAFF,TGCGCCAGCAGCCACCAAAAGGAGGGGGCTCATGAAGCTTTCTTT
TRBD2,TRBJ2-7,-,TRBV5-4,CASSLGRGSSYEQYF,TGTGCCAGCAGCCTGGGGAGGGGCTCTTCCTACGAGCAGTACTTC
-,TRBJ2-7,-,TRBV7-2,CASSFPTREQYF,TGTGCCAGCAGCTTCCCCACGCGTGAGCAGTACTTC
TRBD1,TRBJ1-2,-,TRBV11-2,CASSLEAPPGQSYYGYTF,TGTGCCAGCAGCTTAGAGGCCCCCCCGGGACAGTCTTACTATGGCTACACCTTC
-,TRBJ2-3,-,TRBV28,CASSLSGTDTQYF,TGTGCCAGCAGTCTTTCGGGCACAGATACGCAGTATTTT
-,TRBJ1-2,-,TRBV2,CASRDSGSWYGYTF,TGTGCCAGCAGAGACTCAGGGTCATGGTATGGCTACACCTTC
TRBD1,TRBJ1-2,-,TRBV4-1,CASSHQGGWNGYTF,TGCGCCAGCAGCCACCAGGGGGGATGGAATGGCTACACCTTC
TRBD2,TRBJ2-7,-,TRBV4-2,CASSQGASGVQLGEQYF,TGTGCCAGCAGCCAAGGGGCTAGCGGGGTCCAATTGGGTGAGCAGTACTTC
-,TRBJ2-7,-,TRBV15,CATSRDWGAYEQYF,TGTGCCACCAGCAGAGACTGGGGGGCCTACGAGCAGTACTTC
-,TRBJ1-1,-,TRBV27,CASSPGRLNTEAFF,TGTGCCAGCAGCCCGGGACGGCTGAACACTGAAGCTTTCTTT
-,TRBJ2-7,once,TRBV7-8,CASRSVRGASSYEQYF,TGTGCCAGCAGATCCGTCCGCGGGGCCTCCTCCTACGAGCAGTACTTC
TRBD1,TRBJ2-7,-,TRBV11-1,CASRRDSNKYEQYF,TGTGCCAGCCGCCGGGACAGCAACAAGTACGAGCAGTACTTC